This TCR beta chain was sequenced during a study of blood T cells in healthy people across ages. Points from the study as a whole: Unsorted PBMCs blocked a conclusive comparison of naive and antigen-experienced cells.

Note on this clonotype: As yet, its antigen is unknown.

Per germline, CDR1 SGHTA and CDR2 FQGNSA. The CDR3 consists of 19 residues. V lost 1 base, J lost 6 bases, and 13 bases stayed unmatched. With a J-beta primer mix and a sample-barcoded 5' primer, a second PCR ran about 7 to 12 cycles. TCRdb reprocessed the 5' RACE reads with MiXCR, giving one entry per CDR3 protein. Of fewer than 700,000 distinct CDR3 sequences listed, over 40% were seen once; the top ten hold 25% to 30%. This rearrangement joins TRBV7-2 to TRBJ2-3; 13 nucleotides match TRBD2. The sequenced material came from blood. The sequence was obtained from a man aged 80 or over in good health. The chain's CDR3 is CASSLVNTSGRVRGDTQYF. DNA of the CDR3: TGTGCCAGCAGCTTAGTGAATACTAGCGGGAGGGTCCGGGGTGATACGCAGTATTTT. Looking up the rest from reference TRBV7-2 and TRBJ2-3 gives the full variable domain: GAGVSQSPSNKVTEKGKDVELRCDPISGHTALYWYRQSLGQGLEFLIYFQGNSAPDKSGLPSDRFSAERTGGSVSTLTIQRTQQEDSAVYLCASSLVNTSGRVRGDTQYFGPGTRLTVL.